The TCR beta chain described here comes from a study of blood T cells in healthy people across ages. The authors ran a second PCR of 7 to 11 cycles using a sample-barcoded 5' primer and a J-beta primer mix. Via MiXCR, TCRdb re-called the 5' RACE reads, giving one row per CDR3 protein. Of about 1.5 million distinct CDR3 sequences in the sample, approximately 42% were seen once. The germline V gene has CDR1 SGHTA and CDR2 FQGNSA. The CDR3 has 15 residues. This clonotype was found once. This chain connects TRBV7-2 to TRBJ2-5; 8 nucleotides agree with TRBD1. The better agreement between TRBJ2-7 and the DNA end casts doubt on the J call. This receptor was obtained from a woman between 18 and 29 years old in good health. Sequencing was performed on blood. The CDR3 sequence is CASSYYRGKGYEQYF. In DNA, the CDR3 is TGTGCCAGCAGCTACTACAGGGGGAAGGGTTACGAGCAGTACTTC.